This T cell receptor beta chain was sequenced for a study of blood T cell repertoires in COVID-19. Study in general: The United States, Italy and Spain were the sources of the acute and convalescent COVID-19 samples. From T cells, B-cell-depleted T cells, or PBMCs came the material, which was cDNA or gDNA.

Authors' analysis steps: Estimates of nucleated cell counts were drawn from the amplification of reference gene primers. Generated by immunoSEQ multiplex PCR, the TCRdb table keeps only in-frame clones and is missing some. That table supplies the V and J calls and clone size; D and trimming were determined from the DNA. The top ten hold roughly 1.5% of the sample, which has about 93,000 clones, around 90% seen once. This CDR3 spans 18 amino acids. Trimming at V came to 0 bases and at J to 1 base, leaving 8 bases not matched to a gene. Germline CDR1 and CDR2: LGHDT and YNNKEL (reference sequence). The V and J genes are TRBV3-1 (or the pseudogene TRBV3-2) and TRBJ1-3; 8 nucleotides align to TRBD1. This TCR was sampled from a human donor with active COVID-19. The donor label of this sample is uncertain. Sequenced: peripheral blood. The CDR3 DNA follows: TGTGCCAGCAGCCAAGATCGACAGGGGCAGATATCTGGAAACACCATATATTTT. Translation: CASSQDRQGQISGNTIYF.